This record concerns one T cell receptor beta chain sequence. Its antigen remains undetermined. No quality values exist for individual bases; no much larger clone is one base distant. Data came from an Illumina NovaSeq 6000. TCRalpha and TCRbeta cDNA libraries were constructed by 5'RACE with constant-segment primers, with sample barcodes and unique molecular identifiers being introduced. Trizol reagent was used to extract RNA from every sample. Amplification of the libraries took two PCR steps, and the second step added a second sample barcode plus Illumina TruSeq adapters. The libraries were sequenced on an Illumina NovaSeq using 2 x 150 bp paired-end reads. The study's own analysis went as follows. Reads were demultiplexed and collapsed into UMI-guided consensus sequences with migec v1.2.7. Using mixcr v2.1.11, UMI consensuses were aligned to TRA and TRB V and J templates and then assembled into clonotypes. A clonotype was counted as expanded or contracted only when both edgeR and NoisET called the clonotype significant, with the noise models trained on biological replicates. For edgeR calls, a false discovery rate-adjusted p below 0.01 and a log2 fold-change threshold of 1 were applied. As an exploratory analysis of dynamics, PCA with hierarchical clustering was applied to max-normalized trajectories of the 1000 most abundant clonotypes. Separately sequenced CD4+ and CD8+ repertoires were used to assign the CD4 or CD8 phenotype of responding clones. TCRdb handled the public reads itself, with Q25 trimming in fastp and clone calling in MiXCR, and kept productive beta chains. Identical CDR3 proteins give one entry, which carries the most common genes and DNA. These V and J calls derive from TCRdb rather than the authors' analysis. The sample table holds about 500,000 distinct CDR3 sequences, of which about a fifth were seen once. In total, the top ten clones hold around 13% of the sample.

This record comes from a study of T-cell memory formation after mild COVID-19 (dated by TCRdb to the early 2020s). Some background on the complete study: TCR sequence clusters from the two donors were found to be largely donor specific. In a couple of donors, T-cell clones that expanded and contracted after mild COVID-19 were followed by sequencing TCRalpha and TCRbeta repertoires longitudinally. Two young, previously healthy adult volunteers made up the cohort, one male and one female.

The research as a whole found: Some responding clones were detected in pre-infection memory, suggesting pre-existing cross-reactive memory T cells joined the SARS-CoV-2 response. From day 15 to 85, contracting clones showed balanced CD4/CD8 phenotypes, whereas a second wave of clones that expanded from day 15 to 37 leaned towards CD4+. Only a couple of mild cases were covered in the study, and larger cohorts including severe cases with pre-infection samples were considered necessary. Contracting CD4+ clones appeared mostly in the CM and EM memory subsets, whereas CD8+ clones were enriched in EMRA. Whether the second-wave clones peaking on day 37 were SARS-CoV-2 specific was not confirmed.

Ficoll-Paque density gradient centrifugation was the method used to isolate PBMCs. The TCR originated in an adult woman who had mild COVID-19 (a few samples of this study predate the infection). The sample titles of this study are shuffled in the database, so cell type and time point are left out; the donor was told from shared clones. Sequenced sample: PBMCs or a T cell subset sorted from them (not recorded which).

The nucleotide sequence reads as follows: TGTGCCAGCAGCTTGACGGAATCGGGAGCTTTCTTT. Its amino acids are CASSLTESGAFF. The V and J genes are TRBV5-6 and TRBJ1-1; no D gene can be assigned with confidence. CDR1 and CDR2 (SGHDT, YYEEEE) derive from the germline V gene. From the cysteine through the phenylalanine, the CDR3 covers 12 amino acids. Only the CDR3 portion is preserved as DNA: 36 bases, with reading frame beginning at the first base. Cut back by 1 base and 10 bases, the V and J ends lie 11 bases apart.